In its sample, the clone carrying this TCR beta chain was seen many times. Its cognate antigen is unknown. The authors made TCR cDNA by 5'RACE template switching, adding a universal primer site and UMIs. TCRdb re-analysed the 5' RACE reads in MiXCR, keeping a single row per CDR3 protein. This table has under 550,000 distinct CDR3 sequences, roughly 22% appearing once. This sample was included in a study of T cells after yellow fever vaccination. Regarding the study as a whole: Repertoires sorted by FACS could include abundant clonotypes that are contaminants from the bulk population. Post-booster reappearance was seen for most primary-vaccination clones (around 96% CD4, roughly 91% CD8). Though weaker, the secondary response peaked faster, on day 5 versus 15.

V lost 6 bases to trimming and J lost 5 bases, with 12 bases between them. CDR3 length equals 13 residues. Germline lookup yields CDR1 WNHNN and CDR2 SYGVQD (reference sequence). This chain connects TRBV10-1 to TRBJ2-3, with D possibly called TRBD1 or TRBD2 (6 bases each). This TCR derives from a man in his late teens or twenties who received the YFV17D yellow fever vaccine. Material: PBMCs, obtained approximately 22 days after the first yellow fever vaccination. The CDR3 DNA is TGCGCCAGCAGCGGGGGCCCTCGAGATACGCAGTATTTT. It is translated as CASSGGPRDTQYF.